The 5 T cell receptor beta chains below all came from one sample that was sequenced in a study of beta chain features in type 1 diabetes (dated by TCRdb to the late 2010s). Their antigen targets remain unknown. Library prep was done by the immunoSEQ multiplex PCR assay. The entire isolated RNA was reverse transcribed using the High Capacity cDNA Reverse Transcription Kit, and thus expressed TCRB transcripts were sequenced. The table comes from immuneACCESS by way of TCRdb, which keeps in-frame sequences with V and J called. Part of the clones is missing from these tables; in studies checked, under half for an unresolved V gene and the rest for unknown reasons. The sample records 20,000 to 30,000 clones, roughly half of which are singletons. Of the sample, around 0.3% is held by the ten largest clones. Broader findings and caveats from the paper: Type 1 diabetes patients showed a moderate but significant shortening of TCRB CDR3 length in all four CD4+ subsets.

The sample was stem cell memory CD4+ T cells from blood. The sample's cell subset or site label, decoded: stem cell-like memory CD4+ T cells. All receptors derive from a man younger than 40 with type 1 diabetes.

A remark on this clone: The CDR3 ends on some other residue instead of the conserved phenylalanine or tryptophan, so this is likely a read error. This chain uses TRBV5-1 with TRBJ2-7, with 8 bases identical to TRBD1. The CDR3 sequence is 15 residues long. CDR1 is SGHRS and CDR2 is YFSETQ in the germline V gene. J was trimmed by 6 bases and V by 0 bases; bases with no gene match: 8. DNA of the CDR3: TGCGCCAGCAGCTTGGGGACAGGGCCGACGTCCGAGCAGTACCTC. This translates into CASSLGTGPTSEQYL.

This clone was seen only a few times. The chain links TRBV7-9 to TRBJ2-5; D perhaps matches TRBD2 (5 bases). The CDR3 spans 14 residues. Trimming removed 2 bases from V and 4 bases from J, with 11 bases in between. Germline V CDR1 and CDR2: SEHNR, FQNEAQ (reference sequence). The CDR3 is CASSLSLAGETQYF. The CDR3 DNA is TGTGCCAGCAGCTTATCGCTAGCAGGAGAGACCCAGTACTTC.

The chain combines TRBV15 with TRBJ1-1; 9 positions match TRBD1. This CDR3 region has 19 residues. The V gene's germline CDR1 is LNHNV and CDR2 YYDKDF (reference sequence). Losses at the gene ends were 0 bases for V and 0 bases for J; bases not matched to a gene: 11. CDR3 coding DNA: TGTGCCACCAGCAGAGATCTAAGGGGACAGGGCCTGATGAACACTGAAGCTTTCTTT. This codes for CATSRDLRGQGLMNTEAFF.

V and J are TRBV11-3 and TRBJ2-1, with TRBD2 matching 14 bases. This CDR3 has 14 residues. V shed 2 bases and J 12 bases; nucleotides not matched to a gene: 3. Germline CDR1 and CDR2: SGHNT and YENEEA. CDR3 loop: CASSLSGTSGGQFF. The CDR3 DNA reads TGTGCCAGCAGCTTATCCGGGACTAGCGGGGGGCAGTTCTTC.

This clone was detected only once. The chain's CDR3 is CSVEWTGDNEQFF. The CDR3 nucleotides read TGCAGCGTTGAGTGGACAGGGGACAATGAGCAGTTCTTC. The rearrangement uses TRBV29-1 and TRBJ2-1, with TRBD1 identical over 9 bases. J gave up 5 bases and V 3 bases, and 2 bases lay outside the gene matches. This CDR3 region has 13 residues. Germline V gives CDR1 SQVTM, CDR2 ANQGSEA.